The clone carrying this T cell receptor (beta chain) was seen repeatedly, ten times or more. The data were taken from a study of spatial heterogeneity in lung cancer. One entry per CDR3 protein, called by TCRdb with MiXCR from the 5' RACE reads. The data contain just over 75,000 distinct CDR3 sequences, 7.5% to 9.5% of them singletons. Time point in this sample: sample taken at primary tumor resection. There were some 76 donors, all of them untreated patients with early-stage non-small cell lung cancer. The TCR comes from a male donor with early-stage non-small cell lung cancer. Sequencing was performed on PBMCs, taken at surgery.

The CDR3 sequence: CASSYLAGGPYEQYF. In nucleotides, the CDR3 is TGCGCCAGCAGCTACCTAGCGGGAGGACCCTACGAGCAGTACTTC. The chain couples TRBV4-1 to TRBJ2-7; 11 bases are a match to TRBD2. The CDR3 covers 15 residues. CDR1 is MGHRA, CDR2 YSYEKL, per germline. V gave up 5 bases and J gave up 2 bases; unmatched junction bases: 5.